The 17 T cell receptor beta chains below come from one sample, sequenced in a study of control samples from healthy donors and cancer patients. Data came from immunoSEQ multiplex PCR; TCRdb stores just in-frame clones and leaves some out. The table has over 100,000 clones, roughly 91% seen once. Source material: blood. The receptors here all came from a woman in her forties or fifties in good health.

The V and J genes are TRBV5-1 and TRBJ2-2, with D unresolved. The length of the CDR3 is 13 residues. CDR1 is SGHRS and CDR2 is YFSETQ in the germline V gene. V was cut by 3 bases and J by 0 bases, with 3 bases left in between. CDR3 sequence (DNA): TGCGCCAGCAGCTCATCGAACACCGGGGAGCTGTTTTTT. Translation gives CASSSSNTGELFF. Full variable domain (remainder filled in from reference TRBV5-1 and TRBJ2-2): KAGVTQTPRYLIKTRGQQVTLSCSPISGHRSVSWYQQTPGQGLQFLFEYFSETQRNKGNFPGRFSGRQFSNSRSEMNVSTLELGDSALYLCASSSSNTGELFFGEGSRLTVL.

The chain couples TRBV6-5 to TRBJ2-5; tentatively, D is TRBD1 (7 bases). The CDR3 has 15 residues. Between the trimmed V and J ends, which lost 3 bases and 5 bases, there was a span of 16 bases. Germline CDR1 reads MNHEY; CDR2 reads SVGAGI. CDR3 DNA sequence: TGTGCCAGCAGTTATCAGGGGGGTGGTGTGGAGACCCAGTACTTC. Residues: CASSYQGGGVETQYF.

The CDR3 here is CANRQGHTGELFF. The CDR3 nucleotides read TGTGCCAACCGACAGGGGCACACCGGGGAGCTGTTTTTT. This rearrangement joins TRBV7-9 to TRBJ2-2; 8 nucleotides line up with TRBD1. With 10 bases clipped from V and 3 bases from J, the junction kept 4 bases outside the gene matches. CDR1 and CDR2 (germline): SEHNR, FQNEAQ (reference sequence). The CDR3 is 13 amino acids.

CDR3 sequence (DNA): TGTGCCAGCAGCTATCGGGGGGACCAAGAGACCCAGTACTTC. This gives the protein CASSYRGDQETQYF. The rearrangement links TRBV7-2 to TRBJ2-5, with 7 bases fitting TRBD2. The ends lost 4 bases at V and 0 bases at J; junction bases unmatched: 2. CDR1 is SGHTA, CDR2 FQGNSA, per germline. The CDR3 totals 14 residues.

V usage is TRBV20-1 and J usage is TRBJ1-6; the D gene is possibly TRBD1 (5 bases). The germline V gene encodes CDR1 DFQATT and CDR2 SNEGSKA (reference sequence). V was pared by 3 bases and J by 8 bases, with 17 bases between. CDR3 length equals 15 residues. The CDR3 sequence is CSASRDSPSDSPLHF. As DNA, the CDR3 is TGCAGTGCTAGTAGGGACTCACCCTCGGATTCACCCCTCCACTTT.

The V call is TRBV7-3, the J call TRBJ2-3, with a tentative D call TRBD2 (6 bases). In germline, CDR1 is SGHTA, CDR2 FQGTGA. The CDR3 loop spans 17 amino acids. V was clipped by 1 base and J by 4 bases, with 18 bases between them. The CDR3 nucleotides read TGTGCCAGCAGCTTAAAATTCGGCGGGATCGCTGCAGATACGCAGTATTTT. Translated, it gives CASSLKFGGIAADTQYF. The full variable domain, with the rest looked up from reference TRBV7-3 and TRBJ2-3, is GAGVSQTPSNKVTEKGKYVELRCDPISGHTALYWYRQSLGQGPEFLIYFQGTGAADDSGLPNDRFFAVRPEGSVSTLKIQRTERGDSAVYLCASSLKFGGIAADTQYFGPGTRLTVL.

The gene calls are TRBV7-9 and TRBJ1-4, with 9 bases matching TRBD1. Looked up from germline, CDR1 is SEHNR and CDR2 is FQNEAQ (reference sequence). This CDR3 is 14 amino acids long. J was trimmed by 8 bases and V by 2 bases; bases with no gene match: 3. The CDR3 here is CASSLRTGEEKLFF. In DNA form, the CDR3 reads TGTGCCAGCAGCTTACGGACAGGGGAAGAAAAACTGTTTTTT.

This chain connects TRBV3-1 (or the pseudogene TRBV3-2) to TRBJ2-5; possibly TRBD1 for D (6 bases). In germline, CDR1 is LGHDT, CDR2 YNNKEL (reference sequence). The V gene lost 4 bases and the J gene lost 2 bases, with 11 bases spanning the gap. The CDR3 covers 14 residues. The CDR3 region is CASSRGQLQETQYF. As DNA, the CDR3 is TGTGCCAGCAGCCGAGGACAGCTGCAAGAGACCCAGTACTTC.

The chain links TRBV24-1 to TRBJ2-1, with 13 bases lining up with TRBD2. The CDR3 runs 21 residues. Trimming took 2 bases from V and 0 from J; bases not matched to a gene: 12. Germline values: CDR1 KGHDR, CDR2 SFDVKD. The CDR3 loop reads CATSDSSPGTSGVSSYNEQFF. The DNA for the CDR3 is TGTGCCACCAGTGATTCCTCCCCCGGGACTAGCGGGGTGAGCTCCTACAATGAGCAGTTCTTC.

V gene TRBV4-3 combines with J gene TRBJ1-1, with a weak D call TRBD1 (5 bases). Germline-derived CDR1 and CDR2 are LGHNA and YSLEER. Deletions cut 6 bases from V and 3 bases from J, with 14 bases between. CDR3 size: 14 residues. The CDR3 reads CASRRTFGDTEAFF. Here the CDR3 DNA reads TGCGCCAGCAGACGGACATTTGGCGACACTGAAGCTTTCTTT.

V gene TRBV27 combines with J gene TRBJ1-2, with a weak D call TRBD1 (5 bases). V was shortened by 5 bases and J by 7 bases, with 11 bases between the two germline ends. Germline assignment: CDR1 MNHEY and CDR2 SMNVEV (reference sequence). This CDR3 is built from 12 residues. CDR3 nucleotide sequence: TGTGCCAGCAGTACGGCGGGGGGTGGCTACACCTTC. Residues: CASSTAGGGYTF.

This sequence joins TRBV5-5 and TRBJ2-7; TRBD1 might be the D (5 bases). This CDR3 spans 14 amino acids. Germline loops: CDR1 SGHKS, CDR2 YYEKEE (reference sequence). Trimming removed 4 bases at V and 2 bases at J, with 13 bases between. CDR3 in DNA: TGTGCCAGCAGCAGGACACTCCCTCCCTACGAGCAGTACTTC. Protein product: CASSRTLPPYEQYF.

This sequence joins TRBV27 and TRBJ1-1, with 10 bases identical to TRBD1. CDR3 length: 13 residues. J lost 6 bases, V lost 6 bases, and 4 bases had no gene match. CDR1 is MNHEY, CDR2 SMNVEV, per germline (reference sequence). CDR3 amino acids: CASSRDRGSEAFF. CDR3 coding DNA: TGTGCCAGCAGCCGGGACAGGGGTTCTGAAGCTTTCTTT.

The chain links TRBV7-3 to TRBJ1-6, with D uncertain. CDR3 length equals 15 residues. V dropped 3 bases and J dropped 7 bases, with 13 bases sitting between them. CDR1 and CDR2 from the germline V gene are SGHTA and FQGTGA. DNA of the CDR3: TGTGCCAGCAGCTTGGCACAGCGACCCAATTCACCCCTCCACTTT. It translates to CASSLAQRPNSPLHF.

The chain uses TRBV15 and TRBJ2-7; the D is unclear. CDR1 and CDR2 from the germline V gene are LNHNV and YYDKDF (reference sequence). The V gene lost 0 bases and the J gene lost 4 bases, with 4 bases spanning the gap. This CDR3 has 12 amino acids. The CDR3 reads CATSRDRYEQYF. As DNA, the CDR3 is TGTGCCACCAGCAGAGATCGGTACGAGCAGTACTTC.

V gene TRBV6-2 or TRBV6-3 combines with J gene TRBJ2-6; D is undetermined. CDR3 length: 15 amino acids. Germline V gene sequence: CDR1 MNHEY, CDR2 SVGEGT. V dropped 4 bases and J dropped 0 bases, with 7 bases sitting between them. The CDR3 nucleotides are TGTGCCAGCAGTTTAAGTGCCTCTGGGGCCAACGTCCTGACTTTC. Translated, it gives CASSLSASGANVLTF.

The chain combines TRBV9 with TRBJ1-5; no clear D. CDR3 size: 15 residues. Trimming removed 4 bases at V and 5 bases at J, with 16 bases between. The germline V gene encodes CDR1 SGDLS and CDR2 YYNGEE. CDR3 DNA sequence: TGTGCCAGCAGCCCTTCAGCGGCGGTCCATCAGCCCCAGCATTTT. This gives the protein CASSPSAAVHQPQHF.